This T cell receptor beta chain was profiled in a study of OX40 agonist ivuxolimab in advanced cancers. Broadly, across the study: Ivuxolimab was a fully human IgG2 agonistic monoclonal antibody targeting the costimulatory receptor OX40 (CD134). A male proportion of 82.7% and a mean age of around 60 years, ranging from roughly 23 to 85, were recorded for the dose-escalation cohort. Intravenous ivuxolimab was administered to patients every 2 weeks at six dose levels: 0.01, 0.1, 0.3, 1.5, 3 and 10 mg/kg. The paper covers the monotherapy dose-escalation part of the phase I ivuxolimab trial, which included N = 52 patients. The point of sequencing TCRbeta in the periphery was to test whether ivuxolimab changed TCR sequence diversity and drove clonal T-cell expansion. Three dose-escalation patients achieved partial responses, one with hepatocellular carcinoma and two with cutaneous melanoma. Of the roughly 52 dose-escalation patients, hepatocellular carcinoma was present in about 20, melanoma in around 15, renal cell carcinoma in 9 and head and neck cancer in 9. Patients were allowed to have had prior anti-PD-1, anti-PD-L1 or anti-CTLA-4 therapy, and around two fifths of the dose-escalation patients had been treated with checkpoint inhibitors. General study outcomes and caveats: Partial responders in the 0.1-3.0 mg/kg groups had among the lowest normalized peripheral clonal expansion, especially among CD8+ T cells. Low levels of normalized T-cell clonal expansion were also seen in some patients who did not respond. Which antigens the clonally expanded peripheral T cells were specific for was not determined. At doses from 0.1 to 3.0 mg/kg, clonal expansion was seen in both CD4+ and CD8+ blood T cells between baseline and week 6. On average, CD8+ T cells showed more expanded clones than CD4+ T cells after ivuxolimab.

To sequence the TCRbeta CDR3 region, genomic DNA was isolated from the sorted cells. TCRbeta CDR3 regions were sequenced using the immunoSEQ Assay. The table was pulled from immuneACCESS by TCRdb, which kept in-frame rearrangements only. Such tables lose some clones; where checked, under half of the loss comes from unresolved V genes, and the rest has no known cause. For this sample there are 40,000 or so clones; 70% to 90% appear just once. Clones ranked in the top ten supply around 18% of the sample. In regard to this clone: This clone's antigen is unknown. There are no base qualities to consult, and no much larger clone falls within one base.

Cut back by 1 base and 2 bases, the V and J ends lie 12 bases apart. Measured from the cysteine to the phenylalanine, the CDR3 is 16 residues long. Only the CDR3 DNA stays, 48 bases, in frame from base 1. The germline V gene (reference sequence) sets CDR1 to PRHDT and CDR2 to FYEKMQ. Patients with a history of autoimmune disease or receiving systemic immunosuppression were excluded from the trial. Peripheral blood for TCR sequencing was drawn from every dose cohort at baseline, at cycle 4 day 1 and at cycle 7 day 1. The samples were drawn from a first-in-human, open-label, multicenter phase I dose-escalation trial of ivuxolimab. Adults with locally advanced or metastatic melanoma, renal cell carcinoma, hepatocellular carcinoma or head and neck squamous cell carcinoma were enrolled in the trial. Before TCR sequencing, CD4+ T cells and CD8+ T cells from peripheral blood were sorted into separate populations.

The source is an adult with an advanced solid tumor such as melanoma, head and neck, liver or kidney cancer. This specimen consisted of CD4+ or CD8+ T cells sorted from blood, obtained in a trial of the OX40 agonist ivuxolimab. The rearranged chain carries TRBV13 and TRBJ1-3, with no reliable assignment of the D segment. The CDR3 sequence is CASSLVPEYAGNTIYF. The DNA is TGTGCCAGCAGCTTAGTGCCAGAATACGCTGGAAACACCATATATTTT. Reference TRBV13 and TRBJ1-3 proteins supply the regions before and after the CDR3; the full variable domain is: AAGVIQSPRHLIKEKRETATLKCYPIPRHDTVYWYQQGPGQDPQFLISFYEKMQSDKGSIPDRFSAQQFSDYHSELNMSSLELGDSALYFCASSLVPEYAGNTIYFGEGSWLTVV.